This T cell receptor beta chain was sequenced for a study of HIV-infected children after antiretroviral therapy interruption. This clonotype has at least ten counts. Treatment described: PENTA 11 planned treatment interruption arm or continuous ART arm. The TCR library was built from RNA with a 3' RACE protocol and unique molecular identifiers. TCRdb itself ran the 3' RACE reads through MiXCR, one entry per CDR3 protein. The sample carries more than 85,000 distinct CDR3 sequences, roughly 6.7% recorded once. The germline V gene encodes CDR1 MNHEY and CDR2 SVGAGI. This CDR3 region has 15 residues. Trimming removed 5 bases at V and 5 bases at J, with 17 bases between.

The sequence was obtained from a pool of human donors with HIV. The J gene is TRBJ2-3, the V gene TRBV6-5; perhaps TRBD1 as D (6 bases). Source: CD45RA+ CD4+ T cells from PBMCs, pooled from several time points, taken from a donor given antiretroviral therapy, either interrupted or continuous. Subset reported: naive CD4+ CD45RA+ CD45RO- T cells. CDR3 bases: TGTGCCAGCAGTCAGACAGGCGCCCTCAAAGATACGCAGTATTTT. Its translation is CASSQTGALKDTQYF.